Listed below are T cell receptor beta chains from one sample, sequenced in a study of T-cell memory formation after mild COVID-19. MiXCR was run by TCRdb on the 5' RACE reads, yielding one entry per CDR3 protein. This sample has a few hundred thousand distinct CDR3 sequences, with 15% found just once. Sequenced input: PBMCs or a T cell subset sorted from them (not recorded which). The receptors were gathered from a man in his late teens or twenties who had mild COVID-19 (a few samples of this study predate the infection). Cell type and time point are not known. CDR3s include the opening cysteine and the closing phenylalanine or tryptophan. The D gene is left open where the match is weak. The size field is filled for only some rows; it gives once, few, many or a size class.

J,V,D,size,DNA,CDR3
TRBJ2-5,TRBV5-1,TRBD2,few,TGCGCCAGCAGCAGCGGGACTAGAGGGCGAGAGACCCAGTACTTC,CASSSGTRGRETQYF
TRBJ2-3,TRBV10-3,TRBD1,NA,TGTGCCATCAGCTCCACCACAGGGGATGTTACAGATACGCAGTATTTT,CAISSTTGDVTDTQYF
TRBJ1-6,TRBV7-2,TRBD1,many,TGTGCCAGCAGCTTCCGACAGGGGAATTCACCCCTCCACTTT,CASSFRQGNSPLHF
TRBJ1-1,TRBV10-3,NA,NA,TGTGCCATCAGTGGGGCGTACCTTAACACTGAAGCTTTCTTT,CAISGAYLNTEAFF
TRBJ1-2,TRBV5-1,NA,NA,TGCGCCAGCAGCGGAGGGACTAGGAGCTATGGCTACACCTTC,CASSGGTRSYGYTF
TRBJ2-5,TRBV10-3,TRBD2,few,TGTGCCATCAGTGAGATGGGTAGCGGGGGTCGGGAGACCCAGTACTTC,CAISEMGSGGRETQYF
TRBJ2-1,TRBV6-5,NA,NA,TGTGCCAGCAGTTATTTCGGGGGGCCTAGCAATGAGCAGTTCTTC,CASSYFGGPSNEQFF
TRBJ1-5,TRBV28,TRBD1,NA,TGTGCCAGCAGTTTCATAGACAGGGACAATCAGCCCCAGCATTTT,CASSFIDRDNQPQHF
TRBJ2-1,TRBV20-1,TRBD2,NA,TGCAGTGCTGTAACCGGGACTAGCGGGGTTGGGCAGTTCTTC,CSAVTGTSGVGQFF
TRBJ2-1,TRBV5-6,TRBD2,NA,TGTGCCAGCAGCTCGGGGGAGCGGGGGGTCAATGAGCAGTTCTTC,CASSSGERGVNEQFF
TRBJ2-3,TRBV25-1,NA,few,TGTGCCAGCAGTGATGCAGCGCCAGATACGCAGTATTTT,CASSDAAPDTQYF
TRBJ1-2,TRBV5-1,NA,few,TGCGCCAGCAGCCCACCGTGGGGTTATGGCTACACCTTC,CASSPPWGYGYTF
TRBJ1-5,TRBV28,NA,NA,TGTGCCAGCACCTCAGGGGCCATTAATCAGCCCCAGCATTTT,CASTSGAINQPQHF